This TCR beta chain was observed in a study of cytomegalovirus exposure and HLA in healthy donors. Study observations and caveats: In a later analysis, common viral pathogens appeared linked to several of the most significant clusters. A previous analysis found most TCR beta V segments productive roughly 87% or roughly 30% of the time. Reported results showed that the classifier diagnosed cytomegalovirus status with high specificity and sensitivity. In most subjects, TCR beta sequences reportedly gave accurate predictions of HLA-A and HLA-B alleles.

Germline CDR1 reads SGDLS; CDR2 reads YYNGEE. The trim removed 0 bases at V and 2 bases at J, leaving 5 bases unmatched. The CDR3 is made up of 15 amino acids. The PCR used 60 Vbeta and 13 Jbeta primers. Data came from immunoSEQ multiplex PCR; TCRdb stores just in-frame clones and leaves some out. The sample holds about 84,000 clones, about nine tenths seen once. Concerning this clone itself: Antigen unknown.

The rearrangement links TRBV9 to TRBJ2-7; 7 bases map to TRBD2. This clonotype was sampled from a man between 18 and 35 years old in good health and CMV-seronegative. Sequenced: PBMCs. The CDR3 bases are TGTGCCAGCAGCGTAGGGCGGGAGCCCCCCTACGAGCAGTACTTC. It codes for CASSVGREPPYEQYF.